Sequencing of this T cell receptor (beta chain) was carried out in a study of beta chain features in type 1 diabetes. Findings of the study overall: Whether TCRB rearrangement is influenced by HLA type was left unresolved in this analysis.

Worth noting for this clone: Its antigen is still unknown.

The entirety of the isolated RNA underwent reverse transcription, so expressed TCRB transcripts were sequenced. TCRdb keeps only in-frame clones here, not all; method: immunoSEQ multiplex PCR. Of about 410,000 clones in the sample, around 13% were seen once. Germline V gene data show CDR1 as MNHNS and CDR2 as SASEGT. This CDR3 is built from 13 residues. V was pared by 7 bases and J by 5 bases, with 11 bases between. The rearrangement joins TRBV6-1 to TRBJ1-4, with D unclear. The sequenced sample was naive CD4+ T cells from blood. The receptor was isolated from a man aged 25-40 years in good health. CDR3 residues: CASNVQKNEKLFF. The CDR3 DNA sequence: TGTGCCAGCAACGTACAGAAAAATGAAAAACTGTTTTTT.